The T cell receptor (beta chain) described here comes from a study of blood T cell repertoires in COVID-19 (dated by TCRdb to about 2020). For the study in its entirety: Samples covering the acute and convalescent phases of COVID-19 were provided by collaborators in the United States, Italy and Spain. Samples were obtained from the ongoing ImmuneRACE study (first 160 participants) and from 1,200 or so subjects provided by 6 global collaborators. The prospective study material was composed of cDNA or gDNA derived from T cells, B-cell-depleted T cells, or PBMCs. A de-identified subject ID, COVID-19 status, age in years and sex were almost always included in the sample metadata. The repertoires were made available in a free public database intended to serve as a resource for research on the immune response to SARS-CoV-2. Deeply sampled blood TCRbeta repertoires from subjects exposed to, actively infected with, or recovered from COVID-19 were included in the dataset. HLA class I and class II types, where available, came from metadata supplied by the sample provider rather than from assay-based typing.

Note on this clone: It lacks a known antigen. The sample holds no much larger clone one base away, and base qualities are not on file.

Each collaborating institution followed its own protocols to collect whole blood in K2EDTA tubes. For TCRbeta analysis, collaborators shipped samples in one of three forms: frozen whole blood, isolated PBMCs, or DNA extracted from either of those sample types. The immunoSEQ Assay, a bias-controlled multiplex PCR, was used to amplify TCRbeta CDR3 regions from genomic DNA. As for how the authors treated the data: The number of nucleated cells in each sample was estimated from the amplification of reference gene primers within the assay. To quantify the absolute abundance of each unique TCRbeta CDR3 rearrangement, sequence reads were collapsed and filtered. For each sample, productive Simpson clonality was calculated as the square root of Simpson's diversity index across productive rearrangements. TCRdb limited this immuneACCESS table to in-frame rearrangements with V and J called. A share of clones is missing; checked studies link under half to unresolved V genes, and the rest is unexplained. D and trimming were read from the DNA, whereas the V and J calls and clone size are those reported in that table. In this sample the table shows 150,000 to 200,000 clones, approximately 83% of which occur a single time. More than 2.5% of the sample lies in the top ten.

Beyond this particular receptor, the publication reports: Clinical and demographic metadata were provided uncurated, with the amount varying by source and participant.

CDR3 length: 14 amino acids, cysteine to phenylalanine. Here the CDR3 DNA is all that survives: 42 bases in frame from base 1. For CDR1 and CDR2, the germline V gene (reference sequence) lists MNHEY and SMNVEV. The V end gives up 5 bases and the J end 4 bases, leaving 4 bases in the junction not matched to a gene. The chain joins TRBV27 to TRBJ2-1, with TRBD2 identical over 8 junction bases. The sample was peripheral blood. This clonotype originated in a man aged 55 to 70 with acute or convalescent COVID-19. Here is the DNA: TGTGCCAGCAGTCCTCAGCGGGAGTACAATGAGCAGTTCTTC. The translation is CASSPQREYNEQFF.